This is a list of T cell receptor beta chains from one sample in a study of vaccination and CD4 T cells after COVID-19. Their antigen targets remain unknown. MiXCR was run by TCRdb on the PCR reads, yielding one entry per CDR3 protein. The table records roughly 15,000 distinct CDR3 sequences, roughly 62% of them present only once. Sequences were obtained from CD4+ T cells from blood, cultured in vitro. Every receptor here comes from a human donor who had recovered from COVID-19. The CDR3 runs from the conserved cysteine through the conserved F or W. D genes are given only for firm matches. Not every row has a clone size; where given, it reads once, few, many or a size class.

D gene	clone size	V gene	J gene	CDR3 DNA	CDR3 protein
-	-	TRBV10-3	TRBJ1-1	TGTGCCATCAGTCAGGACTTTAACACTGAAGCTTTCTTT	CAISQDFNTEAFF
-	-	TRBV20-1	TRBJ2-3	TGCAGTGCATTACAGGGGGGGGGACTGACAGATACGCAGTATTTT	CSALQGGGLTDTQYF
-	-	TRBV6-1	TRBJ2-2	TGTGCCAGCACCCGGGAGAGGGACACCGGGGAGCTGTTTTTT	CASTRERDTGELFF
TRBD1	-	TRBV5-5	TRBJ1-6	TGTGCCAGCAGCTCCTTGACAGGGCGTAATTCACCCCTCCACTTT	CASSSLTGRNSPLHF
-	-	TRBV27	TRBJ1-5	TGTGCCAGCAGTTTAGAAAAGGGGAGCAATCAGCCCCAGCATTTT	CASSLEKGSNQPQHF
TRBD2	-	TRBV20-1	TRBJ2-5	TGCAGTGCTAGAGACTGGACTAGCGGGAGCTTTGGCCAAGAGACCCAGTACTTC	CSARDWTSGSFGQETQYF
-	-	TRBV7-2	TRBJ1-4	TGTGCCAGCAGCTTAAACAGGGACGAAAAACTGTTTTTT	CASSLNRDEKLFF
TRBD1	-	TRBV18	TRBJ1-6	TGTGCCAGCTCACCCGAGGGGGCAGGAGCGTCACCCCTCCACTTT	CASSPEGAGASPLHF
TRBD1	-	TRBV5-1	TRBJ2-7	TGCGCCAGCAGCTTGGAGAGGGACAGCTTGAGCTCCTACGAGCAGTACTTC	CASSLERDSLSSYEQYF
TRBD1	once	TRBV12-3/TRBV12-4	TRBJ1-5	TGTGCCAGCAGCTTGGGACAGGAGAACAATCAGCCCCAGCATTTT	CASSLGQENNQPQHF
-	-	TRBV28	TRBJ1-6	TGTGCCAGCAGTTTCCCGGGATCACCCCTCCACTTT	CASSFPGSPLHF
TRBD2	once	TRBV11-2	TRBJ2-5	TGTGCCAGCAGCTTAGACAGGGAGGGGACCCAGTACTTC	CASSLDREGTQYF
-	few	TRBV6-5	TRBJ1-1	TGTGCCAGCAGTTGGAGGGGAAGGGCTTTCTTT	CASSWRGRAFF
-	-	TRBV29-1	TRBJ2-2	TGCAGCGTAACTACCCCTCCGAACACCGGGGAGCTGTTTTTT	CSVTTPPNTGELFF
TRBD1	-	TRBV20-1	TRBJ2-7	TGCAGTGCTAGAGACATACCGGGACAGGGATTACCGTCCTCCTCCTACGAGCAGTACTTC	CSARDIPGQGLPSSSYEQYF
TRBD2	-	TRBV6-5	TRBJ2-3	TGTGCCAGCAGTTACCTAGCGGGAGCGGTCACAGATATGCAGTATTTT	CASSYLAGAVTDMQYF
TRBD1	-	TRBV20-1	TRBJ1-2	TGCAGTGCCCCGGCGACAGGGGCGAACTATGGCTACACCTTC	CSAPATGANYGYTF
TRBD1	once	TRBV6-1	TRBJ1-2	TGTGCCAGCAGTGTACCGGGACAGGGGAAAGAGGGCTACACCTTC	CASSVPGQGKEGYTF
-	-	TRBV21-1	TRBJ2-5	TGTGCCAGCAGCAAATTCTCGGATGAAGTAGAGGGAAGAGAAACCCAGTACTTC	CASSKFSDEVEGRETQYF
-	-	TRBV20-1	TRBJ1-2	TGCAGTGCTAGAGATCTTGGGGGCCTCCCCAACTATGGCTACACCTTC	CSARDLGGLPNYGYTF
TRBD1	-	TRBV5-4	TRBJ2-3	TGTGCCAGCAGCTTCCGGGACAGGGGTTGGGGTACGCAGTATTTT	CASSFRDRGWGTQYF
-	-	TRBV6-1	TRBJ2-7	TGTGCCAGCAGTAGCCGGGACAACCTCTACGAGCAGTACTTC	CASSSRDNLYEQYF
-	-	TRBV20-1	TRBJ2-2	TGCAGTGCTAGCGGTGGAGGAGGGGAAGCCGCGAACACCGGGGAGCTGTTTTTT	CSASGGGGEAANTGELFF
TRBD1	-	TRBV20-1	TRBJ1-2	TGCAGTGCCCCCCGGACAGGGGGGTCTAACTATGGCTACACCTTC	CSAPRTGGSNYGYTF
-	-	TRBV7-2	TRBJ1-1	TGTGCCAGCAGCTTAGAGAGGGTGAGGTCTGAAGCTTTCTTT	CASSLERVRSEAFF
TRBD2	-	TRBV7-6	TRBJ2-7	TGTGCCAGCAGCCACGGGACTAGCGGGAGCGGCGAGCAGTACTTC	CASSHGTSGSGEQYF
TRBD2	once	TRBV7-2	TRBJ2-7	TGTGCCAGCAGCTTCACTAGCGTGGGGGAGCAGTACTTC	CASSFTSVGEQYF
-	few	TRBV27	TRBJ1-1	TGTGCCAGCATCCCCCTGGGGGGGGGAGGGAACACTGAAGCTTTCTTT	CASIPLGGGGNTEAFF
TRBD1	-	TRBV19	TRBJ1-1	TGTGCCAGTAGTATAGGTCAGGGGGCAAGGACTGAAGCTTTCTTT	CASSIGQGARTEAFF
TRBD2	-	TRBV20-1	TRBJ2-3	TGCAGTGCTAGTCCGGGACTAGCGGATTACACAGATACGCAGTATTTT	CSASPGLADYTDTQYF
TRBD2	-	TRBV24-1	TRBJ2-5	TGTGCCACCAGTCCCGGAGCAGGGAGGGCCCAAGAGACCCAGTACTTC	CATSPGAGRAQETQYF
-	-	TRBV4-3	TRBJ1-1	TGCGCCAGCAGCCAAATAATTGGACGGGGCACTGAAGCTTTCTTT	CASSQIIGRGTEAFF
-	-	TRBV6-2/TRBV6-3	TRBJ1-4	TGTGCCAGCAGCCCAGAGTTCGATGAAAAACTGTTTTTT	CASSPEFDEKLFF
TRBD1	few	TRBV6-4	TRBJ1-5	TGTGCCAGCAGTCCCAATCCAGGGGGCGCGGGTCAGCCCCAGCATTTT	CASSPNPGGAGQPQHF
TRBD1	once	TRBV14	TRBJ2-4	TGTGCCAGCAGCCTCCAGACAGGGAACATTCAGTACTTC	CASSLQTGNIQYF
TRBD1	few	TRBV20-1	TRBJ1-2	TGCAGTGCTAAGAGCCGGGACAGGGATTTTTACTATGGCTACACCTTC	CSAKSRDRDFYYGYTF
-	-	TRBV12-3/TRBV12-4	TRBJ1-1	TGTGCCAGCCGATATAGCGGAGGGGCCAACACTGAAGCTTTCTTT	CASRYSGGANTEAFF
-	-	TRBV6-2/TRBV6-3	TRBJ1-2	TGTGCCAGCAGTTACACAGACTATGGCTACACCTTC	CASSYTDYGYTF
-	-	TRBV20-1	TRBJ1-5	TGCAGTGCTAGAGATTCGGCAGGCATTAGCAATCAGCCCCAGCATTTT	CSARDSAGISNQPQHF
TRBD1	-	TRBV6-1	TRBJ1-5	TGTGCCAGCAGTGACCCCAGGGGGCTCATCCGACAGCCCCAGCATTTT	CASSDPRGLIRQPQHF
-	-	TRBV20-1	TRBJ2-2	TGCAGTGCTAGTGGGGGGAACACCGGGGAGCTGTTTTTT	CSASGGNTGELFF
TRBD2	-	TRBV2	TRBJ2-5	TGTGCCAGCAGATCGGGACTAGCGGGATCGTCCCAGTACTTC	CASRSGLAGSSQYF
-	medium-sized	TRBV24-1	TRBJ2-2	TGTGCCACCAGGGAGGGGCCGAGCACCGGGGAGCTGTTTTTT	CATREGPSTGELFF
-	-	TRBV5-4	TRBJ1-5	TGTGCCAGCAGCTTGGGGATAAATCAGCCCCAGCATTTT	CASSLGINQPQHF
-	-	TRBV30	TRBJ1-2	TGTGCCTGGAGTCCCACGGGGAACTATGGCTACACCTTC	CAWSPTGNYGYTF
TRBD1	few	TRBV20-1	TRBJ1-5	TGCAGTGCTGGGAAAGGGACAGGGGAAAAACAGCCCCAGCATTTT	CSAGKGTGEKQPQHF
TRBD2	-	TRBV12-3/TRBV12-4	TRBJ2-7	TGTGCCAGCAGAGAGGGACTAGCGGGAGGGTTCGACGAGCAGTACTTC	CASREGLAGGFDEQYF
-	-	TRBV7-9	TRBJ1-2	TGTGCCAGCCAACTTGGAGAGGGAAACTATGGCTACACCTTC	CASQLGEGNYGYTF
-	-	TRBV6-1	TRBJ2-2	TGTGCCAGCAGTGTTCAGATGAACACCGGGGAGCTGTTTTTT	CASSVQMNTGELFF
-	few	TRBV7-2	TRBJ2-7	TGTGCCAGCAGCCCCCTCCACACCTACGAGCAGTACTTC	CASSPLHTYEQYF
-	-	TRBV7-9	TRBJ2-7	TGTGCCAGCAGCACCGACAGAATCCACTACGAGCAGTACTTC	CASSTDRIHYEQYF
-	-	TRBV4-3	TRBJ1-5	TGCGCCACCTCCGAGGGGCTTAGCAATCAGCCCCAGCATTTT	CATSEGLSNQPQHF
TRBD1	-	TRBV18	TRBJ1-5	TGTGCCAGCTCACCACGACAGGGGAAGGATAGCAATCAGCCCCAGCATTTT	CASSPRQGKDSNQPQHF
-	-	TRBV18	TRBJ1-5	TGTGCCAGCTCACCGGGAGCTCCTAGTCAGCCCCAGCATTTT	CASSPGAPSQPQHF
-	-	TRBV5-1	TRBJ2-5	TGCGCCAGCAGTTCGCCCGTGGTAGAGACCCAGTACTTC	CASSSPVVETQYF
-	-	TRBV30	TRBJ1-2	TGTGCCTGGAACGCTCAGGGGAACTATGGCTACACCTTC	CAWNAQGNYGYTF
-	-	TRBV7-2	TRBJ1-2	TGTGCCAGCAACAGAGGGGGTAACAACTATGGCTACACCTTC	CASNRGGNNYGYTF
-	-	TRBV6-5	TRBJ2-1	TGTGCCAGCAGTTACGGAGACTCCGGGGGAGTCTTAGAGCAGTTCTTC	CASSYGDSGGVLEQFF
-	-	TRBV20-1	TRBJ2-1	TGCAGTGCTAGAGGCCCAGGTATCGATGAGCAGTTCTTC	CSARGPGIDEQFF
-	-	TRBV9	TRBJ2-7	TGTGCCAGCAGCGAGGGGGCCAGCGGGAACCACTACGAGCAGTACTTC	CASSEGASGNHYEQYF